This T cell receptor beta chain was profiled in a study of sequential checkpoint blockade in melanoma. Study details: Patients were randomized 1:1 to nivolumab-then-ipilimumab or ipilimumab-then-nivolumab first-line. After both sequences, patients received maintenance nivolumab.

As to treatment: randomized to nivolumab then ipilimumab (arm A) or the reverse (arm B). No patient had prior DNA-damaging chemotherapy. Germline CDR1 and CDR2: MDHEN and SYDVKM. The CDR3 length is 15 residues. V shed 4 bases and J 7 bases; nucleotides not matched to a gene: 12. Libraries were prepared by immunoSEQ multiplex PCR; TCRdb keeps only in-frame clonotypes and omits some of them. This table has 7,000 to 9,500 clones, about 60% appearing once. The sample holds a few counts of this clone. The sequence derives from a human donor with melanoma. The material was CD8+ T cells sorted from blood (inferred from file names), obtained from a patient given nivolumab and ipilimumab in sequence. The J gene is TRBJ2-7, the V gene TRBV28; 8 bases align to TRBD1. The CDR3 loop reads CASSSLDRGEREQYF. The CDR3 bases are TGTGCCAGCAGTTCCCTCGACAGGGGCGAGAGGGAGCAGTACTTC.